This T cell receptor (beta chain) was profiled in a study of blood T cell repertoires in COVID-19. The protocol was immunoSEQ multiplex PCR, while the TCRdb copy is restricted to in-frame clones and leaves out a portion. The sample consists of over 200,000 clones, about 90% of them appearing once. The CDR3 has 14 amino acids. Germline assignment: CDR1 LGHDT and CDR2 YNNKEL (reference sequence). J was trimmed by 4 bases and V by 1 base; bases with no gene match: 1. Input material: peripheral blood. V and J are TRBV3-1 (or the pseudogene TRBV3-2) and TRBJ2-1, with TRBD2 identical over 7 bases. The receptor's source is a woman under 30 who had recovered from COVID-19. CDR3 sequence reads: CASSQGEGYNEQFF. DNA for the CDR3: TGTGCCAGCAGCCAAGGGGAGGGGTACAATGAGCAGTTCTTC.